Presented here are 9 T cell receptor beta chains from one specimen sequenced in a study of Ad26.COV2.S vaccination and SARS-CoV-2 variants. Regarding treatment: about 20 received Ad26.COV2.S at low or high dose, single or two shots; roughly five received placebo; per-sample allocation not given. Sampling took place 63 days after the first vaccine or placebo injection. This table comes from immunoSEQ multiplex PCR, and its TCRdb copy is limited to in-frame clones, with some not included. The table lists a few hundred thousand clones, around 91% of them singletons, with 1.9% in the top ten. The source was peripheral blood, collected in a trial of Ad26.COV2.S vaccine versus placebo. All receptors derive from a person between 18 and 60 years old who received the Ad26.COV2.S COVID-19 vaccine or a placebo.

This clone appeared a single time. This chain joins TRBV6-1 and TRBJ2-4; 8 bases line up with TRBD2. CDR1 and CDR2 from the germline V gene are MNHNS and SASEGT. J lost 0 bases, V lost 1 base, and 11 bases had no gene match. The CDR3 totals 19 residues. The DNA of the CDR3 is TGTGCCAGCAGTGAAGATTTGCTAGCGGGTGCTTTAGCCAAAAACATTCAGTACTTC. Encoded protein: CASSEDLLAGALAKNIQYF.

A word on this clone: The same CDR3 can be traced to other DNA sequences in this sample. The V gene is TRBV28, the J gene TRBJ1-5; D not certain. This CDR3 region has 11 residues. Germline V gene data show CDR1 as MDHEN and CDR2 as SYDVKM. The germline V and J ends were trimmed by 6 bases and 3 bases, with 3 bases remaining between them. The CDR3 spells CASSPNQPQHF. DNA for the CDR3: TGTGCCAGCAGCCCCAATCAGCCCCAGCATTTT. Full variable domain (remainder filled in from reference TRBV28 and TRBJ1-5): DVKVTQSSRYLVKRTGEKVFLECVQDMDHENMFWYRQDPGLGLRLIYFSYDVKMKEKGDIPEGYSVSREKKERFSLILESASTNQTSMYLCASSPNQPQHFGDGTRLSIL.

The rearrangement uses TRBV11-3 and TRBJ2-5; 7 nucleotides line up with TRBD1. The CDR3 covers 15 residues. Germline V CDR1 and CDR2: SGHNT, YENEEA. V shed 7 bases and J 0 bases; nucleotides not matched to a gene: 8. CDR3 region: CASTPDRTYQETQYF. Here the CDR3 DNA reads TGTGCCAGCACCCCGGACAGGACTTACCAAGAGACCCAGTACTTC.

In this sample, this clone turned up a few times. The chain employs TRBV2 and TRBJ2-7; D might be TRBD1 or TRBD2, each matching 5 bases. Trimming stripped 8 bases from V and 0 bases from J, with 11 bases between. CDR1 is SNHLY, CDR2 FYNNEI, per germline. This CDR3 region has 13 residues. CDR3 region: CASAVGASYEQYF. The CDR3, as DNA: TGTGCCAGCGCGGTCGGGGCCTCCTACGAGCAGTACTTC.

The V and J genes are TRBV28 and TRBJ2-6; 7 positions match TRBD2. The ends lost 4 bases at V and 0 bases at J; junction bases unmatched: 6. This CDR3 spans 17 amino acids. The germline CDR1 and CDR2 sequences are MDHEN and SYDVKM. CDR3 loop: CASSSREGLSGANVLTF. The DNA for the CDR3 is TGTGCCAGCAGTTCCAGGGAGGGGCTCTCTGGGGCCAACGTCCTGACTTTC.

The rearrangement uses TRBV30 and TRBJ2-1, with TRBD1 matching 9 bases. In germline, CDR1 is GTSNPN, CDR2 SVGIG (reference sequence). Trimming at V came to 4 bases and at J to 5 bases, leaving 9 bases not matched to a gene. The CDR3 extends over 15 amino acids. CDR3 region: CAWTTGTGLDNEQFF. Here the CDR3 DNA reads TGTGCCTGGACTACCGGGACAGGGCTCGACAATGAGCAGTTCTTC.

The chain links TRBV7-9 to TRBJ2-7; TRBD1 matches at 7 bases. Trimming took 2 bases from V and 7 from J; bases not matched to a gene: 5. This CDR3 contains 13 residues. The germline V gene encodes CDR1 SEHNR and CDR2 FQNEAQ (reference sequence). The CDR3 loop reads CASSLTGEREQYF. CDR3 nucleotide sequence: TGTGCCAGCAGCTTAACAGGGGAAAGGGAGCAGTACTTC.

This clone was observed a single time. The J gene is TRBJ1-1, the V gene TRBV2, with 7 bases that match TRBD1. CDR3 length: 14 residues. Germline CDR1 and CDR2: SNHLY and FYNNEI. V lost 5 bases to trimming and J lost 3 bases; unmatched junction nucleotides: 6. The DNA of the CDR3 is TGTGCCAGCAGTTCACAGGGGTGGGACACTGAAGCTTTCTTT. Its protein is CASSSQGWDTEAFF.

The rearrangement uses TRBV6-2 or TRBV6-3 and TRBJ1-1; D is unresolved. Germline-derived CDR1 and CDR2 are MNHEY and SVGEGT. V was pared by 4 bases and J by 0 bases, with 18 bases between. The CDR3 has 17 residues. This CDR3 reads CASSSVRGGQMNTEAFF. In DNA, the CDR3 is TGTGCCAGCAGTTCCGTCCGGGGAGGGCAAATGAACACTGAAGCTTTCTTT.